Given below is one T cell receptor (beta chain) in context. Its antigen is unidentified. Measured with immunoSEQ multiplex PCR; TCRdb has only the in-frame clones, and not every one. The table records around 120,000 clones, roughly 84% of them present only once. The sample comes from a study of T cell responses to AZD1222 COVID-19 vaccine. General observations from the study: White British people made up most donors, females outnumbered males, and clonal diversity was possibly underestimated.

This sequence originates from an adult in good health. Material: peripheral blood, obtained on day 0 of AZD1222 vaccination.

For the CDR3, the DNA is TGTGCCACCAGTGATAACCGGGCTAGCGGGGACAATGAGCAGTTCTTC. This codes for CATSDNRASGDNEQFF. The chain recombines TRBV24-1 with TRBJ2-1, with TRBD2 identical over 9 bases. The J segment lost 5 bases and the V segment lost 3 bases, leaving 7 bases of the junction unmatched. Germline CDR1 and CDR2: KGHDR and SFDVKD. The CDR3 loop spans 16 amino acids.